The 32 T cell receptor beta chains below all came from one sample that was sequenced in a study of blood T cells in healthy people across ages. It was with a sample-barcoded 5' primer and a J-beta primer mix that a second PCR of roughly 7 to 12 cycles was run. TCRdb recomputed calls from the 5' RACE reads with MiXCR, one row per CDR3 protein. The sample carries about 1.6 million distinct CDR3 sequences, around 36% recorded once. What was sequenced was blood. The receptors shown here come from a woman in her twenties or thirties in good health.

This clonotype occurred many times. V is TRBV7-2 and J is TRBJ2-5; D not resolved. The germline gives CDR1 SGHTA, CDR2 FQGNSA. Trimming stripped 4 bases from V and 4 bases from J, with 13 bases between. The CDR3 is made up of 14 amino acids. CDR3 DNA sequence: TGTGCCAGCAGCTACAGTGGTAGTCCAGAGACCCAGTACTTC. Amino acid sequence: CASSYSGSPETQYF.

CDR3 bases: TGTGCCAGCAACAGGGCCGAGCAGTACTTC. Translating gives CASNRAEQYF. The chain combines TRBV6-5 with TRBJ2-7, with D perhaps TRBD1 (6 bases). CDR3 length: 10 residues. The germline V gene encodes CDR1 MNHEY and CDR2 SVGAGI. V was clipped by 7 bases and J by 6 bases, with 7 bases between them.

In this sample, this clonotype turned up once. The V call is TRBV2, the J call TRBJ1-2; no firm D call. CDR3 length: 17 residues. V was trimmed by 6 bases and J by 0 bases, leaving 20 bases between them. The germline CDR1 and CDR2 sequences are SNHLY and FYNNEI. CDR3 amino acids: CASRDENYPGTNYGYTF. Written as DNA, the CDR3 is TGTGCCAGCAGGGACGAGAACTACCCGGGGACTAACTATGGCTACACCTTC.

Concerning this clonotype: One junction end disagrees with the germline gene, perhaps due to a read error. This chain connects TRBV9 to TRBJ2-1; 15 nucleotides line up with TRBD2. The CDR3 totals 18 residues. CDR1 and CDR2 from the germline V gene are SGDLS and YYNGEE. The CDR3 loop is CTSSDGLAGGQPYNKQFF. Written as DNA, the CDR3 is TGTACCAGCAGCGACGGACTAGCGGGGGGGCAGCCCTACAATAAGCAGTTCTTC. Full variable domain (rest looked up from reference TRBV9 and TRBJ2-1): DSGVTQTPKHLITATGQRVTLRCSPRSGDLSVYWYQQSLDQGLQFLIQYYNGEERAKGNILERFSAQQFPDLHSELNLSSLELGDSALYFCTSSDGLAGGQPYNKQFFGPGTRLTVL.

Worth noting for this clonotype: Its ends do not fully match the called genes, so a read error is possible. The genes are TRBV20-1 and TRBJ2-7, with 8 bases identical to TRBD1. This CDR3 is 13 amino acids long. Germline V gene data show CDR1 as DFQATT and CDR2 as SNEGSKA (reference sequence). The CDR3 protein is CSAMDRANYEQCF. The CDR3 bases are TGCAGTGCGATGGACAGGGCGAACTACGAGCAGTGCTTC.

This clonotype was seen only a few times. The junction differs from germline at one of its ends, possibly a read error. CDR3 in amino acids: CASTLNRIPKGLVGEETQYF. CDR3 bases: TGTGCCAGCACCTTAAATCGGATTCCAAAGGGATTAGTAGGGGAAGAGACCCAGTACTTC. The chain is built from TRBV7-9 and TRBJ2-5; D is possibly TRBD1 (5 bases). The CDR3 spans 20 residues. The germline CDR1 and CDR2 sequences are SEHNR and FQNEAQ (reference sequence).

This CDR3 is CAISEPKRTSANNEQFF. The DNA of the CDR3 is TGTGCCATCAGTGAGCCCAAAAGAACTAGCGCCAACAATGAGCAGTTCTTC. The chain links TRBV10-3 to TRBJ2-1; 7 bases line up with TRBD2. From germline, CDR1 is ENHRY and CDR2 SYGVKD. The CDR3 spans 17 residues. V was clipped by 2 bases and J by 5 bases; unmatched bases: 12.

The chain is built from TRBV20-1 and TRBJ1-4, with D possibly being TRBD1 (5 bases). CDR3 length: 16 amino acids. Germline V lookup: CDR1 DFQATT, CDR2 SNEGSKA (reference sequence). Trimming shortened V by 0 bases and J by 7 bases, and 18 bases separated the two germline ends. CDR3 loop: CSARDSVTGPGEKLFF. CDR3 nucleotides: TGCAGTGCTAGAGATTCCGTGACGGGACCAGGTGAAAAACTGTTTTTT.

V and J are TRBV4-1 and TRBJ1-4; maybe TRBD1 (5 bases). From germline, CDR1 is MGHRA and CDR2 YSYEKL. V was cut by 1 base and J by 8 bases, with 17 bases left in between. The CDR3 contains 16 residues. The CDR3 here is CASSQAPTGLQEKLFF. The CDR3 nucleotides are TGCGCCAGCAGCCAAGCCCCTACAGGTTTACAGGAAAAACTGTTTTTT.

This clonotype has a handful of counts. This chain links TRBV6-5 with TRBJ1-1; the D gene is possibly TRBD1 (5 bases). Trimming cost V 6 bases and J 10 bases, with 18 bases left between them. Germline V gives CDR1 MNHEY, CDR2 SVGAGI. The CDR3 contains 13 residues. The CDR3 sequence: CASSPGEDTGAFF. The CDR3, as DNA: TGTGCCAGCAGCCCCGGGGAGGACACCGGAGCTTTCTTT.

The chain combines TRBV7-9 with TRBJ2-3, with D tentatively TRBD1 or TRBD2 (5 bases each). Germline assignment: CDR1 SEHNR and CDR2 FQNEAQ (reference sequence). The length of the CDR3 is 15 residues. The V end lost 5 bases, the J end lost 2 bases, and 14 bases lay between the germline ends. The CDR3 bases are TGTGCCAGCAGCCGGGGACGGGGTGTCACAGATACGCAGTATTTT. Amino acids: CASSRGRGVTDTQYF.

The rearrangement joins TRBV5-6 to TRBJ2-3; 7 bases line up with TRBD1. Germline V gives CDR1 SGHDT, CDR2 YYEEEE. The V segment lost 3 bases and the J segment 0 bases; nucleotides outside the gene matches: 7. The CDR3 runs to 16 residues. CDR3 sequence (DNA): TGTGCCAGCAGCTACCAGGGGGTTTCTAGCACAGATACGCAGTATTTT. This gives the protein CASSYQGVSSTDTQYF.

This clonotype turned up a few times. The chain combines TRBV4-1 with TRBJ1-2; D might be TRBD1 (6 bases). The CDR3 spans 16 residues. V gave up 1 base and J gave up 8 bases, with 20 bases separating them. CDR1 MGHRA and CDR2 YSYEKL come from the germline V gene. CDR3 DNA: TGCGCCAGCAGCCAAGTTACCGCCAGGGACATTCAAGGCTACACCTTC. Translating it yields CASSQVTARDIQGYTF.

The CDR3 coding sequence is TGTGCCAGCAGCGCCTCAAGGACAGGATGGGACTATGGCTACACCTTC. It translates to CASSASRTGWDYGYTF. The gene calls are TRBV9 and TRBJ1-2; 7 bases align to TRBD1. In germline, CDR1 is SGDLS, CDR2 YYNGEE. CDR3 length: 16 residues. V was clipped by 3 bases and J by 3 bases; unmatched bases: 11.

This clonotype was seen a few times. This chain uses TRBV4-2 with TRBJ1-2; possibly TRBD1 for D (6 bases). The germline V and J ends were trimmed by 0 bases and 9 bases, with 14 bases remaining between them. From germline, CDR1 is LGHNA and CDR2 YNFKEQ. This CDR3 spans 14 amino acids. CDR3 residues: CASSQDRGTWSYTF. The CDR3 coding sequence is TGTGCCAGCAGCCAAGACAGGGGTACATGGAGCTACACCTTC.

The V call is TRBV28, the J call TRBJ2-7; D may correspond to TRBD1 or TRBD2 (5 bases each). Germline lookup yields CDR1 MDHEN and CDR2 SYDVKM. Trimming stripped 9 bases from V and 5 bases from J, with 11 bases between. The CDR3 has 11 amino acids. The CDR3 sequence: CASRRDHEQYF. DNA for the CDR3: TGTGCCAGTAGACGGGACCACGAGCAGTACTTC.

The chain uses TRBV15 and TRBJ2-2; the D is unclear. V lost 4 bases to trimming and J lost 11 bases, with 14 bases between them. Germline V lookup: CDR1 LNHNV, CDR2 YYDKDF (reference sequence). The CDR3 length is 13 residues. CDR3 bases: TGTGCCACCAGCATCGGCCCGATTCTAGAGCTGTTTTTT. This gives the protein CATSIGPILELFF.

This clonotype was seen repeatedly, ten times or more. The chain employs TRBV5-1 and TRBJ2-7, with 8 bases identical to TRBD1. V lost 3 bases, J lost 2 bases, and 4 bases stayed unmatched. The CDR3 has 14 residues. CDR1 is SGHRS and CDR2 is YFSETQ in the germline V gene. The CDR3 here is CASSYGQGTYEQYF. The CDR3 bases are TGCGCCAGCAGCTACGGACAGGGAACCTACGAGCAGTACTTC.

The V call is TRBV6-2 or TRBV6-3, the J call TRBJ2-1; 8 nucleotides match TRBD2. The CDR3 has 16 residues. After removal of 6 bases from V and 2 bases from J, the junction contained 9 bases not matched to a gene. Germline V gene lookup returns CDR1 MNHEY and CDR2 SVGEGT. CDR3 bases: TGTGCCAGCAGGCGGACTAGCCGAACTCCCTACAATGAGCAGTTCTTC. It codes for CASRRTSRTPYNEQFF.

The chain joins TRBV5-1 to TRBJ2-5; 10 positions match TRBD1. The J call may be faulty, since TRBJ2-7 better matches the DNA end. The CDR3 is 14 residues long. Germline CDR1 SGHRS, CDR2 YFSETQ. CDR3 region: CASSSTGTGAEQYF. Here the CDR3 DNA reads TGCGCCAGCAGCTCCACAGGGACAGGGGCCGAGCAGTACTTC.

The chain employs TRBV5-1 and TRBJ2-3; D is undetermined. With 0 bases removed from V and 2 bases from J, the gap between germline ends came to 10 bases. CDR3 length: 15 residues. The germline V gene has CDR1 SGHRS and CDR2 YFSETQ. CDR3 coding DNA: TGCGCCAGCAGCTTGGGATCAGGAATCACAGATACGCAGTATTTT. As protein: CASSLGSGITDTQYF.

V gene TRBV11-2 combines with J gene TRBJ1-1; D is ambiguous. The CDR3 length is 13 residues. Germline-derived CDR1 and CDR2 are SGHAT and FQNNGV. V dropped 3 bases and J dropped 4 bases, with 9 bases sitting between them. DNA of the CDR3: TGTGCCAGCAGCTTCAGGCGGGCCACTGAAGCTTTCTTT. Encoded protein: CASSFRRATEAFF.

The chain combines TRBV9 with TRBJ2-1; 9 positions agree with TRBD1. Germline values: CDR1 SGDLS, CDR2 YYNGEE. The CDR3 totals 15 residues. J was trimmed by 7 bases and V by 4 bases; bases with no gene match: 9. CDR3 amino acids: CASSTGQGTTNEQFF. The CDR3 bases are TGTGCCAGCAGCACTGGACAGGGGACCACTAATGAGCAGTTCTTC.

This clonotype was seen a few times. The V call is TRBV20-1, the J call TRBJ2-3; TRBD2 matches 7 bases. The V gene's germline CDR1 is DFQATT and CDR2 SNEGSKA (reference sequence). Trimming at V came to 1 base and at J to 12 bases, leaving 19 bases not matched to a gene. The CDR3 has 16 residues. This chain's CDR3 is CSARVSSGVFQETQYF. The DNA for the CDR3 is TGCAGTGCTAGAGTTTCAAGCGGGGTATTCCAAGAGACCCAGTATTTT.

V and J are TRBV10-3 and TRBJ2-7; 12 nucleotides match TRBD2. Germline V gene sequence: CDR1 ENHRY, CDR2 SYGVKD. V trimming: 9 bases; J trimming: 4 bases; junction bases outside the gene matches: 4. CDR3 length equals 13 residues. The CDR3 is CAINTSGGYEQYF. The CDR3 DNA follows: TGTGCCATAAATACTAGCGGGGGGTACGAGCAGTACTTC.

About this clonotype itself: The junction differs from germline at one of its ends, possibly a read error. The J gene is TRBJ2-2, the V gene TRBV20-1; D could derive from TRBD1 or TRBD2 (5 bases each). CDR1 DFQATT and CDR2 SNEGSKA come from the germline V gene (reference sequence). The CDR3 runs to 16 residues. The CDR3 here is CSARDWKGPIIGEPFF. In DNA form, the CDR3 reads TGCAGTGCTAGAGATTGGAAGGGACCTATAATCGGGGAGCCGTTTTTT.

Here the CDR3 reads CSARGQGALQNTGELFF. CDR3 DNA: TGCAGTGCTAGAGGGCAGGGGGCGCTTCAAAACACCGGGGAGCTGTTTTTT. The chain uses TRBV20-1 and TRBJ2-2, with TRBD1 matching over 8 bases. Germline V gene sequence: CDR1 DFQATT, CDR2 SNEGSKA (reference sequence). CDR3 length equals 17 residues. Losses at the gene ends were 1 base for V and 2 bases for J; bases not matched to a gene: 9.

The CDR3, as DNA: TGTGCCAGCAGTGACTCTCCCAACTTCTCCTCCTATAATTCACCCCTCCACTTT. Translating gives CASSDSPNFSSYNSPLHF. The genes are TRBV6-4 and TRBJ1-6; no clear D gene. The CDR3 spans 18 residues. V lost 0 bases, J lost 0 bases, and 12 bases lay in between. Germline CDR1 MRHNA, CDR2 SNTAGT.

The V and J genes are TRBV20-1 and TRBJ1-5; 9 bases fit TRBD1. The V and J ends lost 1 base and 7 bases, in that order; junction bases with no gene match: 5. Germline CDR1 reads DFQATT; CDR2 reads SNEGSKA (reference sequence). This CDR3 spans 14 amino acids. In DNA form, the CDR3 reads TGCAGTGCTAGAGGGGGGACAGGGAGGCAGCCCCAGCATTTT. Residues: CSARGGTGRQPQHF.

This clonotype appeared a single time. A read error may produce the germline difference seen at one junction end. V usage is TRBV5-1 and J usage is TRBJ2-1, with TRBD2 matching 14 bases. The CDR3 runs to 16 residues. CDR1 and CDR2 (germline): SGHRS, YFSETQ. CDR3 loop: CACSLTSGRARNEQFF. The CDR3 nucleotides read TGCGCCTGCAGCTTGACTAGCGGGAGGGCTCGCAATGAGCAGTTCTTC. The variable domain in full, completed from reference TRBV5-1 and TRBJ2-1, reads KAGVTQTPRYLIKTRGQQVTLSCSPISGHRSVSWYQQTPGQGLQFLFEYFSETQRNKGNFPGRFSGRQFSNSRSEMNVSTLELGDSALYLCACSLTSGRARNEQFFGPGTRLTVL.

The V and J genes are TRBV28 and TRBJ1-5; tentative D call: TRBD1 (5 bases). Germline CDR1 MDHEN, CDR2 SYDVKM. The CDR3 covers 14 residues. With 7 bases removed from V and 3 bases from J, the gap between germline ends came to 13 bases. In DNA, the CDR3 is TGTGCCAGCAAGACAGTGCTTGACAATCAGCCCCAGCATTTT. Amino acids: CASKTVLDNQPQHF.

This clonotype appeared a few times. V and J are TRBV7-3 and TRBJ2-4; 8 bases agree with TRBD2. TRBJ2-7 explains the end of the DNA better; the J call may be wrong. This CDR3 has 14 residues. Germline V gene sequence: CDR1 SGHTA, CDR2 FQGTGA. CDR3 sequence: CASATAAGGGEQYF. CDR3 sequence (DNA): TGTGCCAGCGCAACCGCGGCGGGAGGAGGCGAGCAGTACTTC.